A single sample is the source of the 20 T cell receptor beta chains below, sequenced in a study of T cell responses to AZD1222 COVID-19 vaccine. TCRdb keeps only in-frame clones here, not all; method: immunoSEQ multiplex PCR. The sample lists approximately 97,000 clones, roughly nine tenths occurring once. The specimen comprised peripheral blood, sampled on day 0 of AZD1222 vaccination. Receptor source: an adult in good health.

The chain combines TRBV28 with TRBJ2-2, with D tentatively TRBD1 (5 bases). The CDR3 is made up of 15 amino acids. Deletions cut 2 bases from V and 9 bases from J, with 16 bases between. Germline values: CDR1 MDHEN, CDR2 SYDVKM. The CDR3 sequence: CASSLIQGQLRELFF. The DNA for the CDR3 is TGTGCCAGCAGTTTAATCCAGGGTCAACTGCGGGAGCTGTTTTTT.

The gene calls are TRBV5-1 and TRBJ2-1; D not resolved. This CDR3 is 15 amino acids long. In germline, CDR1 is SGHRS, CDR2 YFSETQ. V was shortened by 4 bases and J by 0 bases, with 11 bases between the two germline ends. The CDR3 nucleotides are TGCGCCAGCAGCGGCCGGATTAGCTCCTACAATGAGCAGTTCTTC. Its protein product is CASSGRISSYNEQFF.

The chain carries TRBV28 and TRBJ1-5, with D uncertain. V was trimmed by 4 bases and J by 7 bases, leaving 8 bases between them. The CDR3 has 12 residues. Per germline, CDR1 MDHEN and CDR2 SYDVKM. The CDR3 sequence is CASSWSGQPQHF. For the CDR3, the DNA is TGTGCCAGCAGTTGGAGCGGGCAGCCCCAGCATTTT.

The J gene is TRBJ1-2, the V gene TRBV7-9; D may be TRBD1 (6 bases). Looked up from germline, CDR1 is SEHNR and CDR2 is FQNEAQ (reference sequence). With 3 bases removed from V and 4 bases from J, the gap between germline ends came to 9 bases. The CDR3 consists of 13 residues. This chain's CDR3 is CASSFQGSYGYTF. The CDR3 DNA is TGTGCCAGCAGCTTTCAGGGGTCCTATGGCTACACCTTC.

The rearrangement uses TRBV7-2 and TRBJ1-2; perhaps TRBD1 as D (5 bases). This CDR3 is 14 amino acids long. V was clipped by 0 bases and J by 8 bases, with 13 bases between them. In germline, CDR1 is SGHTA, CDR2 FQGNSA. In nucleotides, the CDR3 is TGTGCCAGCAGCTTAGCTGTCAGGGCTAACGGCTACACCTTC. Its translation: CASSLAVRANGYTF.

This clone was observed a few times. The chain employs TRBV6-5 and TRBJ1-6, with D unclear. The ends were cut back, 4 bases at V and 10 bases at J, with 11 bases in the middle. The germline CDR1 and CDR2 sequences are MNHEY and SVGAGI. This CDR3 spans 13 amino acids. CDR3 sequence reads: CASSSIEDSPLHF. Here the CDR3 DNA reads TGTGCCAGCAGTTCGATTGAAGACTCACCCCTCCACTTT.

The rearrangement uses TRBV5-1 and TRBJ2-5; D ambiguous. V was pared by 0 bases and J by 2 bases, with 5 bases between. Germline-derived CDR1 and CDR2 are SGHRS and YFSETQ. CDR3 length: 13 residues. CDR3 sequence (DNA): TGCGCCAGCAGCTTGGGGCAGCAAGAGACCCAGTACTTC. This encodes CASSLGQQETQYF.

The chain joins TRBV4-3 to TRBJ1-2; tentatively, D is TRBD1 (6 bases). The CDR3 runs to 14 residues. In germline, CDR1 is LGHNA, CDR2 YSLEER. V lost 3 bases and J 0 bases, leaving 8 bases between the germline ends. The CDR3 sequence: CASSHNRANYGYTF. The CDR3 bases are TGCGCCAGCAGCCATAACAGGGCTAACTATGGCTACACCTTC.

V and J are TRBV5-4 and TRBJ2-7, with TRBD1 as a possible D gene (5 bases). The V and J ends lost 3 bases and 4 bases respectively, with 11 bases between them. The CDR3 consists of 13 residues. The germline V gene encodes CDR1 SGHNT and CDR2 YYREEE (reference sequence). The CDR3: CASSWAGKYEQYF. In DNA, the CDR3 is TGTGCCAGCAGCTGGGCAGGGAAATACGAGCAGTACTTC.

The CDR3 here is CASSPGSHFNYGYTF. Written as DNA, the CDR3 is TGTGCCAGCAGTCCAGGGTCCCACTTTAACTATGGCTACACCTTC. The chain joins TRBV27 to TRBJ1-2, with D possibly matching TRBD1 (5 bases). Trimming left V 5 bases short and J 1 base short, with 14 bases between. The CDR3 extends over 15 amino acids. Germline V gene sequence: CDR1 MNHEY, CDR2 SMNVEV (reference sequence).

This clone was picked up a small number of times. Other DNA sequences from this sample encode an identical CDR3 as well. The V call is TRBV6-5, the J call TRBJ2-2; possibly TRBD2 for D (5 bases). The germline V gene encodes CDR1 MNHEY and CDR2 SVGAGI. Trimming pared 4 bases from V and 0 bases from J, leaving 9 bases between. This CDR3 is built from 15 residues. The CDR3 DNA follows: TGTGCCAGCAGTTTAGGAGGACCGAACACCGGGGAGCTGTTTTTT. It translates to CASSLGGPNTGELFF.

The rearrangement links TRBV6-5 to TRBJ2-3; D gene ambiguous. The CDR3 is made up of 16 amino acids. V lost 0 bases, J lost 0 bases, and 10 bases lay in between. Germline V gene sequence: CDR1 MNHEY, CDR2 SVGAGI. The CDR3 region is CASSYSISSSTDTQYF. DNA of the CDR3: TGTGCCAGCAGTTACTCGATAAGTTCCAGCACAGATACGCAGTATTTT.

The rearrangement links TRBV5-1 to TRBJ2-3; a possible D gene is TRBD2 (5 bases). Germline CDR1 is SGHRS and CDR2 is YFSETQ. The CDR3 sequence is 13 residues long. The germline V and J ends were trimmed by 7 bases and 3 bases, with 12 bases remaining between them. The CDR3 DNA reads as TGCGCCAGCTTCGAGGGCGGAACAGATACGCAGTATTTT. This encodes CASFEGGTDTQYF. Complete variable domain (other parts from reference TRBV5-1 and TRBJ2-3): KAGVTQTPRYLIKTRGQQVTLSCSPISGHRSVSWYQQTPGQGLQFLFEYFSETQRNKGNFPGRFSGRQFSNSRSEMNVSTLELGDSALYLCASFEGGTDTQYFGPGTRLTVL.

V is TRBV7-2 and J is TRBJ2-1; D call uncertain. The ends were cut back, 4 bases at V and 9 bases at J, with 10 bases in the middle. Germline values: CDR1 SGHTA, CDR2 FQGNSA. CDR3 length: 12 amino acids. Here the CDR3 reads CASSWTGIEQFF. CDR3 nucleotides: TGTGCCAGCAGCTGGACGGGTATTGAGCAGTTCTTC.

This clone was counted between two and nine times. The chain employs TRBV6-4 and TRBJ2-1; TRBD2 aligns across 15 bases. From germline, CDR1 is MRHNA and CDR2 SNTAGT. The CDR3 runs to 16 residues. J was trimmed by 4 bases and V by 11 bases; bases with no gene match: 9. The chain's CDR3 is CAVGLAGGTEYNEQFF. CDR3 in DNA: TGTGCCGTGGGACTAGCGGGAGGCACAGAGTACAATGAGCAGTTCTTC.

The J gene is TRBJ1-6, the V gene TRBV27; D call uncertain. CDR3 size: 14 residues. V lost 4 bases and J lost 10, with 14 bases in between. CDR1 is MNHEY and CDR2 is SMNVEV in the germline V gene (reference sequence). The CDR3, as DNA: TGTGCCAGCAGTTACCACAAGTTAGACTCACCCCTCCACTTT. This codes for CASSYHKLDSPLHF.

The chain links TRBV30 to TRBJ2-5; TRBD1 agrees at 8 bases. The germline gives CDR1 GTSNPN, CDR2 SVGIG (reference sequence). Trimming cost V 0 bases and J 5 bases; bases outside gene matches: 2. The CDR3 has 13 amino acids. The CDR3 DNA reads as TGTGCCTGGAGTGTACACAGGGGGGAGACCCAGTACTTC. It is translated as CAWSVHRGETQYF.

The chain has TRBV7-3 and TRBJ2-1; 8 nucleotides match TRBD2. V dropped 5 bases and J dropped 6; count of bases not matched to a gene: 9. The CDR3 length is 15 residues. CDR1 and CDR2 (germline): SGHTA, FQGTGA. The CDR3 sequence: CASSPGLVALNEQFF. The CDR3 region has the DNA TGTGCCAGCAGCCCGGGACTAGTAGCCCTCAATGAGCAGTTCTTC.

This clone has only one observation. V gene TRBV2 combines with J gene TRBJ1-1, with D perhaps TRBD1 (5 bases). Per germline, CDR1 SNHLY and CDR2 FYNNEI. The CDR3 runs to 15 residues. Between the trimmed V and J ends, which lost 3 bases and 0 bases, there was a span of 11 bases. The CDR3 loop is CASSDQRQLNTEAFF. The CDR3 DNA is TGTGCCAGCAGTGATCAGAGACAGTTGAACACTGAAGCTTTCTTT.

The CDR3 sequence: CASSFFRTHTDSPLHF. The CDR3 nucleotides are TGTGCCAGCAGTTTCTTCCGGACTCATACAGATTCACCCCTCCACTTT. The V and J genes are TRBV27 and TRBJ1-6, with no clear D. V was shortened by 3 bases and J by 8 bases, with 17 bases between the two germline ends. This CDR3 is 16 amino acids long. CDR1 is MNHEY and CDR2 is SMNVEV in the germline V gene (reference sequence).